This passage covers 23 T cell receptor beta chains from one sample sequenced in a study of T cells in Graves' hyperthyroidism and ophthalmopathy. The CDR3 regions of TCR beta were amplified from RNA transcripts. When the TCR CDR3 underwent first-round RT-PCR, the HTBI primer set was used. Each CDR3 protein gets one entry after TCRdb re-called the multiplex PCR reads with MiXCR. Of 160,000 or so distinct CDR3 sequences listed, about 9.4% are singletons. The specimen was blood. Every receptor here comes from a woman aged 18-29 years with Graves' hyperthyroidism that later progressed to Graves' ophthalmopathy.

The table lists this clonotype with a few counts. The chain carries TRBV5-8 and TRBJ2-3; TRBD2 matches at 9 bases. Germline trimming cut 0 bases from V and 6 bases from J; bases unmatched to any gene: 8. The CDR3 is 16 residues long. The V gene's germline CDR1 is SGHTS and CDR2 YDEGEE. The CDR3 coding sequence is TGTGCCAGCAGCTTGGGCCTAGCGGGACCCCAGGATACGCAGTATTTT. Amino acids: CASSLGLAGPQDTQYF.

The CDR3, as DNA: TGTGCCAGCAGCCAGCGGGGGCAGCGGGGGTACAATGAGCAGTTCTTC. It specifies CASSQRGQRGYNEQFF. This chain connects TRBV4-2 to TRBJ2-1; 8 bases agree with TRBD2. Unmatched junction bases numbered 8, after V lost 3 bases and J lost 4 bases. Germline V gene lookup returns CDR1 LGHNA and CDR2 YNFKEQ. CDR3 length: 16 amino acids.

This clonotype was seen repeatedly, ten times or more. This chain connects TRBV5-4 to TRBJ1-1, with D maybe TRBD1 (6 bases). The V gene's germline CDR1 is SGHNT and CDR2 YYREEE (reference sequence). There are 12 residues in the CDR3. V lost 3 bases and J lost 7, with 10 bases in between. The CDR3 region is CASSWGAGEAFF. The DNA of the CDR3 is TGTGCCAGCAGCTGGGGGGCGGGTGAAGCTTTCTTT.

In the case of this clonotype: One end of the junction fails to match germline, which may point to a read error. This chain connects TRBV4-1 to TRBJ2-7, with 10 bases matching TRBD2. Germline CDR1 MGHRA, CDR2 YSYEKL. This CDR3 comprises 16 residues. As DNA, the CDR3 is TGCTCCAGCAGCCAAGAAAAGCGGGGGGGCGCCTACGAGCAGTACTTC. Protein product: CSSSQEKRGGAYEQYF.

This clonotype was observed many times. This chain joins TRBV27 and TRBJ1-2; D unclear. Germline CDR1 and CDR2: MNHEY and SMNVEV (reference sequence). V lost 2 bases and J 7 bases, leaving 17 bases between the germline ends. The CDR3 covers 15 residues. The chain's CDR3 is CASSLKANRGGGYTF. The CDR3 DNA is TGTGCCAGCAGTTTAAAAGCAAATCGAGGAGGTGGCTACACCTTC.

A note on this clonotype: Since a much larger clone is just one base distant, this may be a read error. The conserved phenylalanine or tryptophan normally closing the CDR3 is absent here, so this likely arose from a read error. The chain couples TRBV2 to TRBJ1-1; D gene unclear. V lost 6 bases, J lost 3 bases, and 20 bases lay in between. The CDR3 has 16 residues. Germline V gene data show CDR1 as SNHLY and CDR2 as FYNNEI. In DNA form, the CDR3 reads TGTGCCAGCAGCGACCGGACGGGCCACCCCCACACTGAAGCTTTCCTT. Protein: CASSDRTGHPHTEAFL.

This chain links TRBV4-2 with TRBJ1-4; tentatively, D is TRBD1 (5 bases). Germline V gives CDR1 LGHNA, CDR2 YNFKEQ. CDR3 size: 14 residues. V was cut by 0 bases and J by 5 bases, with 7 bases left in between. CDR3 sequence: CASSQEGGNEKLFF. The CDR3 DNA sequence: TGTGCCAGCAGCCAAGAGGGGGGGAATGAAAAACTGTTTTTT.

This clonotype was seen many times. The chain combines TRBV7-8 with TRBJ1-1; D is uncertain. Trimming shortened V by 5 bases and J by 1 base, and 14 bases separated the two germline ends. CDR3 length equals 15 residues. CDR1 is SGHVS and CDR2 is FQNEAQ in the germline V gene. The CDR3 loop is CASSLGWAANTEAFF. CDR3 bases: TGTGCCAGCAGCCTTGGGTGGGCGGCGAACACTGAAGCTTTCTTT. The full variable domain, completed using reference TRBV7-8 and TRBJ1-1, is GAGVSQSPRYKVAKRGQDVALRCDPISGHVSLFWYQQALGQGPEFLTYFQNEAQLDKSGLPSDRFFAERPEGSVSTLKIQRTQQEDSAVYLCASSLGWAANTEAFFGQGTRLTVV.

This clonotype showed up many times. The chain recombines TRBV28 with TRBJ2-2; TRBD2 matches 7 bases. The CDR3 consists of 13 residues. CDR1 MDHEN and CDR2 SYDVKM come from the germline V gene. V dropped 7 bases and J dropped 4; count of bases not matched to a gene: 3. Here the CDR3 reads CASKWGGTGELFF. CDR3 in DNA: TGTGCCAGCAAGTGGGGGGGCACCGGGGAGCTGTTTTTT.

The table lists this clonotype with many counts. The V and J genes are TRBV6-6 and TRBJ2-5; no definite D call. With 0 bases removed from V and 4 bases from J, the gap between germline ends came to 3 bases. The CDR3 is 12 amino acids. Looked up from germline, CDR1 is MNHNY and CDR2 is SVGAGI (reference sequence). The CDR3 spells CASSYSSETQYF. The DNA for the CDR3 is TGTGCCAGCAGTTACTCGTCAGAGACCCAGTACTTC.

This clonotype has ten or more counts. The chain links TRBV2 to TRBJ1-1; TRBD1 aligns across 7 bases. With 7 bases clipped from V and 0 bases from J, the junction kept 8 bases outside the gene matches. Per the germline V gene, CDR1 is SNHLY and CDR2 is FYNNEI. CDR3 size: 15 residues. CDR3 DNA sequence: TGTGCCAGCAATCGAGAGGGGGCCATGAACACTGAAGCTTTCTTT. It yields the protein CASNREGAMNTEAFF.

This clonotype was counted at least ten times. The chain has TRBV6-2 or TRBV6-3 and TRBJ2-1, with 11 bases aligning to TRBD2. V was clipped by 6 bases and J by 5 bases; unmatched bases: 6. Germline V gene lookup returns CDR1 MNHEY and CDR2 SVGEGT. The CDR3 has 15 residues. CDR3 amino acids: CASRQLAGDDNEQFF. CDR3 nucleotide sequence: TGTGCCAGCAGGCAACTAGCGGGAGACGACAATGAGCAGTTCTTC.

This clonotype appeared many times. The chain combines TRBV9 with TRBJ1-1; the match to TRBD1 covers 7 bases. V dropped 4 bases and J dropped 7; count of bases not matched to a gene: 7. CDR1 and CDR2 (germline): SGDLS, YYNGEE. The CDR3 is 13 amino acids. In DNA, the CDR3 is TGTGCCAGCAGCTCCCCGAGACAGGGTGAAGCTTTCTTT. Amino acids: CASSSPRQGEAFF. Full variable domain (outside the CDR3, taken from reference TRBV9 and TRBJ1-1): DSGVTQTPKHLITATGQRVTLRCSPRSGDLSVYWYQQSLDQGLQFLIQYYNGEERAKGNILERFSAQQFPDLHSELNLSSLELGDSALYFCASSSPRQGEAFFGQGTRLTVV.

This clonotype was recorded at least ten times. The chain has TRBV5-1 and TRBJ2-7, with TRBD2 matching 7 bases. CDR3 length: 14 residues. After removal of 5 bases from V and 0 bases from J, the junction contained 5 bases not matched to a gene. CDR1 SGHRS and CDR2 YFSETQ come from the germline V gene. The CDR3 nucleotides read TGCGCCAGCAGTCCACTAGCGTCCTCCTACGAGCAGTACTTC. Its translation: CASSPLASSYEQYF.

This clonotype was observed many times. This sequence joins TRBV6-1 and TRBJ1-5, with D hard to call. V lost 6 bases to trimming and J lost 5 bases, with 17 bases between them. This CDR3 is 15 amino acids long. Germline V gene lookup returns CDR1 MNHNS and CDR2 SASEGT. The CDR3 sequence is CASRARAGWDQPQHF. The CDR3 DNA reads TGTGCCAGCAGGGCTCGAGCGGGGTGGGATCAGCCCCAGCATTTT.

The sample holds many counts of this clonotype. The CDR3 protein is CAWSDLAGVGNEQFF. Written as DNA, the CDR3 is TGTGCCTGGAGCGATCTAGCGGGAGTAGGCAATGAGCAGTTCTTC. The rearrangement links TRBV30 to TRBJ2-1; 10 bases align to TRBD2. Germline CDR1 and CDR2: GTSNPN and SVGIG (reference sequence). V was clipped by 3 bases and J by 6 bases; unmatched bases: 8. This CDR3 has 15 residues.

This clonotype was recorded at least ten times. The V gene is TRBV3-1, the J gene TRBJ2-7; D possibly corresponds to TRBD2 (6 bases). The CDR3 is made up of 16 amino acids. Germline V CDR1 and CDR2: LGHDT, YNNKEL (reference sequence). Trimming left V 0 bases short and J 5 bases short, with 17 bases between. This CDR3 reads CASSQEMRDKWDEQYF. As DNA, the CDR3 is TGTGCCAGCAGCCAAGAGATGCGGGATAAATGGGACGAGCAGTACTTC.

This clonotype has a count of ten or more. The V and J genes are TRBV7-8 and TRBJ2-5, with TRBD2 matching 8 bases. V was clipped by 5 bases and J by 12 bases; unmatched bases: 8. The length of the CDR3 is 12 residues. Germline-derived CDR1 and CDR2 are SGHVS and FQNEAQ. The CDR3 protein is CASSLTSGPEYF. In nucleotides, the CDR3 is TGTGCCAGCAGCCTAACTAGCGGACCCGAGTACTTC.

The table lists this clonotype with many counts. This chain connects TRBV5-1 to TRBJ2-7; D might be TRBD1 (6 bases). The CDR3 runs 14 residues. Germline loops: CDR1 SGHRS, CDR2 YFSETQ. V lost 4 bases, J lost 3 bases, and 14 bases lay in between. The CDR3 sequence: CASSIGQLNYEQYF. Here the CDR3 DNA reads TGCGCCAGCAGCATAGGACAGCTAAACTACGAGCAGTACTTC.

This clonotype has a single count. This sequence may be a read error, since a much larger clone differs from it by one base. The chain combines TRBV19 with TRBJ1-3, with no clear D. This CDR3 is 16 amino acids long. The V end lost 5 bases, the J end lost 0 bases, and 14 bases lay between the germline ends. CDR1 is LNHDA, CDR2 SQIVND, per germline (reference sequence). CDR3 sequence: CASSVPGRYSGNTIYF. The DNA of the CDR3 is TGTGCCAGTAGTGTTCCCGGGCGATACTCTGGAAACACCATATATTTT.

This clonotype was seen at least ten times. The chain couples TRBV2 to TRBJ2-1, with 8 bases fitting TRBD2. V shed 4 bases and J 4 bases; nucleotides not matched to a gene: 6. The CDR3 runs to 15 residues. The V gene's germline CDR1 is SNHLY and CDR2 FYNNEI. The CDR3 DNA reads TGTGCCAGCAGTGGGGCGGGGGGCGCTTACAATGAGCAGTTCTTC. It is translated as CASSGAGGAYNEQFF.

This clonotype was seen a few times. The genes are TRBV7-6 and TRBJ1-4, with D unresolved. V was shortened by 5 bases and J by 7 bases, with 8 bases between the two germline ends. This CDR3 is built from 12 residues. The germline V gene encodes CDR1 SGHVS and CDR2 FNYEAQ. The CDR3 DNA reads as TGTGCCAGCAGCAGGGTTGGTGAAAAACTGTTTTTT. Translating it yields CASSRVGEKLFF.

This clonotype appeared many times. V and J are TRBV30 and TRBJ2-2; D gene uncertain. Germline V gene lookup returns CDR1 GTSNPN and CDR2 SVGIG (reference sequence). The V gene lost 2 bases and the J gene lost 7 bases, with 8 bases spanning the gap. CDR3 length equals 12 residues. Here the CDR3 reads CAWSRSGGELFF. The DNA for the CDR3 is TGTGCCTGGAGTCGGTCCGGCGGGGAGCTGTTTTTT.